Listed here are 26 T cell receptor beta chains from one sample, sequenced in a study of T-cell memory formation after mild COVID-19. TCRdb itself ran the 5' RACE reads through MiXCR, one entry per CDR3 protein. The table has approximately 410,000 distinct CDR3 sequences, about 25% seen once. Sequenced: PBMCs or a T cell subset sorted from them (not recorded which). The receptors originated from an adult woman who had mild COVID-19 (a few samples of this study predate the infection). Cell type and time point are not known.

Only a few counts were recorded for this clonotype. This rearrangement joins TRBV19 to TRBJ1-1; tentatively, D is TRBD1 (5 bases). Germline CDR1 reads LNHDA; CDR2 reads SQIVND (reference sequence). With 6 bases removed from V and 3 bases from J, the gap between germline ends came to 17 bases. There are 15 residues in the CDR3. The chain's CDR3 is CASSSGGGGHTEAFF. The CDR3 DNA follows: TGTGCCAGTAGCAGCGGGGGTGGCGGGCACACTGAAGCTTTCTTT.

Many counts were recorded for this clonotype. The chain carries TRBV12-3 or TRBV12-4 and TRBJ2-7; 7 nucleotides agree with TRBD1. V dropped 5 bases and J dropped 0; count of bases not matched to a gene: 7. CDR3 length: 15 residues. CDR3 in amino acids: CASSLGQSGSYEQYF. CDR3 nucleotide sequence: TGTGCCAGCAGTCTGGGACAGTCCGGCTCCTACGAGCAGTACTTC.

The J gene is TRBJ2-3, the V gene TRBV20-1, with D uncertain. The CDR3 length is 14 residues. Germline assignment: CDR1 DFQATT and CDR2 SNEGSKA (reference sequence). The V end was cut by 0 bases, the J end by 0 bases, with 7 bases between. DNA for the CDR3: TGCAGTGCTAGAGAGTACTTTAGCACAGATACGCAGTATTTT. It translates to CSAREYFSTDTQYF.

This clonotype was seen a few times. The J gene is TRBJ2-2, the V gene TRBV11-3; 7 nucleotides match TRBD2. This CDR3 comprises 18 residues. Per germline, CDR1 SGHNT and CDR2 YENEEA. V trimming: 3 bases; J trimming: 1 base; junction bases outside the gene matches: 11. The CDR3 region is CASSFIGLAVENTGELFF. The DNA of the CDR3 is TGTGCCAGCAGCTTCATCGGCCTAGCGGTAGAGAACACCGGGGAGCTGTTTTTT.

The chain has TRBV14 and TRBJ2-2, with a weak D call TRBD1 (6 bases). The germline V gene encodes CDR1 SGHDN and CDR2 FVKESK. V lost 7 bases and J 4 bases, leaving 10 bases between the germline ends. The CDR3 loop spans 13 amino acids. The CDR3 DNA reads TGTGCCAGCAACGTACAGGGCACCGGGGAGCTGTTTTTT. This sequence encodes CASNVQGTGELFF.

V is TRBV29-1 and J is TRBJ2-1; 8 bases map to TRBD2. V was clipped by 6 bases and J by 1 base; unmatched bases: 2. Germline V gene lookup returns CDR1 SQVTM and CDR2 ANQGSEA. The CDR3 sequence is 13 residues long. Here the CDR3 reads CSVLAESYNEQFF. CDR3 coding DNA: TGCAGCGTACTAGCGGAGTCCTACAATGAGCAGTTCTTC.

The rearrangement links TRBV7-6 to TRBJ2-1, with unresolved D. The CDR3 is 18 residues long. Germline V gives CDR1 SGHVS, CDR2 FNYEAQ. Trimming cost V 0 bases and J 0 bases, with 15 bases left between them. CDR3 nucleotide sequence: TGTGCCAGCAGCTTAGCCGATTGGCGGCCGAGCTCCTACAATGAGCAGTTCTTC. As protein: CASSLADWRPSSYNEQFF. The complete variable domain, with remaining parts taken from reference TRBV7-6 and TRBJ2-1, reads GAGVSQSPRYKVTKRGQDVALRCDPISGHVSLYWYRQALGQGPEFLTYFNYEAQQDKSGLPNDRFSAERPEGSISTLTIQRTEQRDSAMYRCASSLADWRPSSYNEQFFGPGTRLTVL.

The rearrangement links TRBV10-2 to TRBJ1-6, with 7 bases fitting TRBD1. The germline CDR1 and CDR2 sequences are WSHSY and SAAADI. The ends lost 0 bases at V and 6 bases at J; junction bases unmatched: 5. The CDR3 runs 16 residues. The CDR3 spells CASSESRRGPNSPLHF. DNA for the CDR3: TGCGCCAGCAGTGAGTCGAGGAGGGGGCCTAATTCACCCCTCCACTTT.

This chain links TRBV12-3 or TRBV12-4 with TRBJ1-1, with 7 positions matching TRBD1. V lost 3 bases, J lost 7 bases, and 5 bases stayed unmatched. This CDR3 has 13 residues. CDR3 residues: CASSLRQGGEAFF. CDR3 sequence (DNA): TGTGCCAGCAGTTTGAGACAGGGAGGTGAAGCTTTCTTT.

The rearrangement links TRBV7-2 to TRBJ2-3; tentatively, D is TRBD2 (6 bases). The germline CDR1 and CDR2 sequences are SGHTA and FQGNSA. Trimming stripped 5 bases from V and 9 bases from J, with 21 bases between. The length of the CDR3 is 15 residues. CDR3 DNA sequence: TGTGCCAGCAGCCAACCTCTGGGCTGGGCGGGAACGCAGTATTTT. Protein sequence: CASSQPLGWAGTQYF.

This chain links TRBV12-3 or TRBV12-4 with TRBJ2-1; the D gene is possibly TRBD2 (5 bases). Trimming pared 3 bases from V and 3 bases from J, leaving 12 bases between. This CDR3 has 15 amino acids. DNA of the CDR3: TGTGCCAGCAGTTTTAGGCGCGACTACTACAATGAGCAGTTCTTC. Its translation is CASSFRRDYYNEQFF.

V usage is TRBV6-1 and J usage is TRBJ2-1; TRBD1 aligns across 7 bases. V lost 7 bases, J lost 1 base, and 16 bases stayed unmatched. This CDR3 has 18 amino acids. Germline-derived CDR1 and CDR2 are MNHNS and SASEGT. The CDR3 region has the DNA TGTGCCAGCACGGGCGTACAGGGGCTAGTAGAGTCCTACAATGAGCAGTTCTTC. Translating it yields CASTGVQGLVESYNEQFF.

The sample holds a few counts of this clonotype. This rearrangement joins TRBV29-1 to TRBJ2-3; 14 positions agree with TRBD2. Germline trimming cut 4 bases from V and 2 bases from J; bases unmatched to any gene: 8. The CDR3 totals 17 residues. In germline, CDR1 is SQVTM, CDR2 ANQGSEA. CDR3 sequence reads: CSVVRLAGGLSTDTQYF. The DNA for the CDR3 is TGCAGCGTTGTTAGACTAGCGGGAGGGCTTTCCACAGATACGCAGTATTTT.

In this sample, this clonotype turned up many times. The rearrangement uses TRBV12-3 or TRBV12-4 and TRBJ2-5, with D perhaps matching TRBD1 (7 bases). The V gene lost 6 bases and the J gene lost 5 bases, with 16 bases spanning the gap. The CDR3 extends over 14 amino acids. This CDR3 is CASSLGGTVETQYF. CDR3 nucleotide sequence: TGTGCCAGCAGCCTAGGCGGGACAGTGGAGACCCAGTACTTC.

This clonotype appeared a few times. V usage is TRBV5-1 and J usage is TRBJ2-5, with 8 nucleotides matching TRBD2. This CDR3 is built from 15 residues. The germline V gene encodes CDR1 SGHRS and CDR2 YFSETQ. Trimming at V came to 1 base and at J to 6 bases, leaving 8 bases not matched to a gene. CDR3 loop: CASSLQGLAGKTQYF. CDR3 sequence (DNA): TGCGCCAGCAGCTTGCAAGGACTAGCAGGGAAGACCCAGTACTTC.

J is TRBJ2-7 and V is TRBV5-1; 11 nucleotides line up with TRBD2. Looked up from germline, CDR1 is SGHRS and CDR2 is YFSETQ. V lost 0 bases, J lost 2 bases, and 1 base stayed unmatched. The CDR3 loop spans 15 amino acids. The CDR3 coding sequence is TGCGCCAGCAGCTTGGCTAGCGGGGGGCCCTACGAGCAGTACTTC. It yields the protein CASSLASGGPYEQYF.

This clonotype was counted ten times or more. The chain recombines TRBV14 with TRBJ2-6; D is undetermined. CDR3 length: 14 residues. Germline CDR1 is SGHDN and CDR2 is FVKESK. Trimming shortened V by 4 bases and J by 2 bases, and 6 bases separated the two germline ends. The CDR3 sequence: CASSPRAGANVLTF. The CDR3 DNA follows: TGTGCCAGCAGCCCAAGGGCTGGGGCCAACGTCCTGACTTTC.

The chain has TRBV6-2 or TRBV6-3 and TRBJ2-3; D not certain. The CDR3 length is 15 residues. V was clipped by 1 base and J by 3 bases, with 11 bases between them. Germline V gene data show CDR1 as MNHEY and CDR2 as SVGEGT. CDR3 amino acids: CASSYFGGKTDTQYF. DNA of the CDR3: TGTGCCAGCAGTTACTTTGGCGGAAAGACAGATACGCAGTATTTT.

The J gene is TRBJ2-7, the V gene TRBV14; weak D call: TRBD2 (5 bases). Trimming left V 4 bases short and J 7 bases short, with 23 bases between. Looked up from germline, CDR1 is SGHDN and CDR2 is FVKESK. The CDR3 extends over 16 amino acids. The CDR3 nucleotides read TGTGCCAGCAGCCCTCTAGGAGGTGGGGAGATACAAGAGCAGTACTTC. Translated: CASSPLGGGEIQEQYF.

The chain employs TRBV20-1 and TRBJ2-3, with 9 nucleotides matching TRBD2. CDR3 length: 16 residues. V gave up 3 bases and J gave up 2 bases; unmatched junction bases: 9. The germline V gene encodes CDR1 DFQATT and CDR2 SNEGSKA (reference sequence). The CDR3 DNA reads as TGCAGTGCTAGCCCCAAGGGACTAGCCATCACAGATACGCAGTATTTT. It encodes CSASPKGLAITDTQYF.

The CDR3 coding sequence is TGCAGTGCTTCCCAAATCTCCTATAATTCACCCCTCCACTTT. Its translation is CSASQISYNSPLHF. V usage is TRBV20-1 and J usage is TRBJ1-6; D unresolved. This CDR3 comprises 14 residues. Germline CDR1 reads DFQATT; CDR2 reads SNEGSKA (reference sequence). Trimming removed 5 bases at V and 0 bases at J, with 8 bases between.

The rearrangement uses TRBV7-9 and TRBJ2-5, with 8 bases lining up with TRBD2. The CDR3 is 14 residues long. Germline values: CDR1 SEHNR, CDR2 FQNEAQ (reference sequence). The V and J ends lost 5 bases and 3 bases, in that order; junction bases with no gene match: 5. The CDR3 DNA reads as TGTGCCAGCAGCGTCGTTAGCGGGAAAGAGACCCAGTACTTC. Encoded protein: CASSVVSGKETQYF.

The chain couples TRBV20-1 to TRBJ1-2; perhaps TRBD1 as D (6 bases). The CDR3 contains 17 residues. Germline CDR1 reads DFQATT; CDR2 reads SNEGSKA (reference sequence). V shed 1 base and J shed 1 base, with 19 bases lying between them. CDR3 in amino acids: CSARGVGGPVFNYGYTF. The CDR3 coding sequence is TGCAGTGCTAGAGGCGTGGGGGGCCCAGTTTTTAACTATGGCTACACCTTC.

There are a few counts of this clonotype. The chain couples TRBV11-2 to TRBJ2-3, with D tentatively TRBD1 or TRBD2 (5 bases each). With 4 bases removed from V and 5 bases from J, the gap between germline ends came to 13 bases. CDR1 is SGHAT and CDR2 is FQNNGV in the germline V gene. CDR3 size: 14 residues. The CDR3 DNA sequence: TGTGCCAGCAGCTCAAGGATGGGGGTAGATACGCAGTATTTT. It translates to CASSSRMGVDTQYF.

The chain combines TRBV12-3 or TRBV12-4 with TRBJ2-7; 8 bases agree with TRBD2. V lost 6 bases and J lost 3; bases outside the gene matches: 7. The CDR3 contains 14 residues. The CDR3 DNA reads TGTGCCAGCAGCACCGGGACTAGACGCTACGAGCAGTACTTC. Translation: CASSTGTRRYEQYF.

In this sample, this clonotype turned up a few times. The V gene is TRBV3-1, the J gene TRBJ1-1; no reliable D call. Germline assignment: CDR1 LGHDT and CDR2 YNNKEL (reference sequence). CDR3 length: 13 amino acids. Trimming pared 3 bases from V and 6 bases from J, leaving 11 bases between. In DNA form, the CDR3 reads TGTGCCAGCAGCCAGCGCTCAGGCGCTGAAGCTTTCTTT. Amino acids: CASSQRSGAEAFF.